The sequence of this T cell receptor beta chain was determined in a study of blood T cell repertoires in COVID-19. Study details: The cDNA or gDNA used as material had been derived from T cells, B-cell-depleted T cells, or PBMCs.

In the authors' methods: By means of reference gene primer amplification, nucleated cell counts were estimated. Using immunoSEQ multiplex PCR, the repertoire was profiled, and TCRdb retains in-frame clones only, with some absent. Clone size and V and J calls were adopted from that table, with D and trimming inferred from the DNA. The data show hundreds of thousands of clones, around nine tenths seen once. This clonotype was obtained from a woman aged 18-29 years who had recovered from COVID-19. Material for sequencing was peripheral blood.

The CDR3 sequence is CASGQGALDYGYTF. Here the CDR3 DNA reads TGTGCCAGCGGGCAGGGGGCGCTTGACTATGGCTACACCTTC. The chain links TRBV5-6 to TRBJ1-2; TRBD1 matches at 8 bases. J was trimmed by 3 bases and V by 7 bases; bases with no gene match: 8. The CDR3 sequence is 14 residues long. The germline V gene encodes CDR1 SGHDT and CDR2 YYEEEE.